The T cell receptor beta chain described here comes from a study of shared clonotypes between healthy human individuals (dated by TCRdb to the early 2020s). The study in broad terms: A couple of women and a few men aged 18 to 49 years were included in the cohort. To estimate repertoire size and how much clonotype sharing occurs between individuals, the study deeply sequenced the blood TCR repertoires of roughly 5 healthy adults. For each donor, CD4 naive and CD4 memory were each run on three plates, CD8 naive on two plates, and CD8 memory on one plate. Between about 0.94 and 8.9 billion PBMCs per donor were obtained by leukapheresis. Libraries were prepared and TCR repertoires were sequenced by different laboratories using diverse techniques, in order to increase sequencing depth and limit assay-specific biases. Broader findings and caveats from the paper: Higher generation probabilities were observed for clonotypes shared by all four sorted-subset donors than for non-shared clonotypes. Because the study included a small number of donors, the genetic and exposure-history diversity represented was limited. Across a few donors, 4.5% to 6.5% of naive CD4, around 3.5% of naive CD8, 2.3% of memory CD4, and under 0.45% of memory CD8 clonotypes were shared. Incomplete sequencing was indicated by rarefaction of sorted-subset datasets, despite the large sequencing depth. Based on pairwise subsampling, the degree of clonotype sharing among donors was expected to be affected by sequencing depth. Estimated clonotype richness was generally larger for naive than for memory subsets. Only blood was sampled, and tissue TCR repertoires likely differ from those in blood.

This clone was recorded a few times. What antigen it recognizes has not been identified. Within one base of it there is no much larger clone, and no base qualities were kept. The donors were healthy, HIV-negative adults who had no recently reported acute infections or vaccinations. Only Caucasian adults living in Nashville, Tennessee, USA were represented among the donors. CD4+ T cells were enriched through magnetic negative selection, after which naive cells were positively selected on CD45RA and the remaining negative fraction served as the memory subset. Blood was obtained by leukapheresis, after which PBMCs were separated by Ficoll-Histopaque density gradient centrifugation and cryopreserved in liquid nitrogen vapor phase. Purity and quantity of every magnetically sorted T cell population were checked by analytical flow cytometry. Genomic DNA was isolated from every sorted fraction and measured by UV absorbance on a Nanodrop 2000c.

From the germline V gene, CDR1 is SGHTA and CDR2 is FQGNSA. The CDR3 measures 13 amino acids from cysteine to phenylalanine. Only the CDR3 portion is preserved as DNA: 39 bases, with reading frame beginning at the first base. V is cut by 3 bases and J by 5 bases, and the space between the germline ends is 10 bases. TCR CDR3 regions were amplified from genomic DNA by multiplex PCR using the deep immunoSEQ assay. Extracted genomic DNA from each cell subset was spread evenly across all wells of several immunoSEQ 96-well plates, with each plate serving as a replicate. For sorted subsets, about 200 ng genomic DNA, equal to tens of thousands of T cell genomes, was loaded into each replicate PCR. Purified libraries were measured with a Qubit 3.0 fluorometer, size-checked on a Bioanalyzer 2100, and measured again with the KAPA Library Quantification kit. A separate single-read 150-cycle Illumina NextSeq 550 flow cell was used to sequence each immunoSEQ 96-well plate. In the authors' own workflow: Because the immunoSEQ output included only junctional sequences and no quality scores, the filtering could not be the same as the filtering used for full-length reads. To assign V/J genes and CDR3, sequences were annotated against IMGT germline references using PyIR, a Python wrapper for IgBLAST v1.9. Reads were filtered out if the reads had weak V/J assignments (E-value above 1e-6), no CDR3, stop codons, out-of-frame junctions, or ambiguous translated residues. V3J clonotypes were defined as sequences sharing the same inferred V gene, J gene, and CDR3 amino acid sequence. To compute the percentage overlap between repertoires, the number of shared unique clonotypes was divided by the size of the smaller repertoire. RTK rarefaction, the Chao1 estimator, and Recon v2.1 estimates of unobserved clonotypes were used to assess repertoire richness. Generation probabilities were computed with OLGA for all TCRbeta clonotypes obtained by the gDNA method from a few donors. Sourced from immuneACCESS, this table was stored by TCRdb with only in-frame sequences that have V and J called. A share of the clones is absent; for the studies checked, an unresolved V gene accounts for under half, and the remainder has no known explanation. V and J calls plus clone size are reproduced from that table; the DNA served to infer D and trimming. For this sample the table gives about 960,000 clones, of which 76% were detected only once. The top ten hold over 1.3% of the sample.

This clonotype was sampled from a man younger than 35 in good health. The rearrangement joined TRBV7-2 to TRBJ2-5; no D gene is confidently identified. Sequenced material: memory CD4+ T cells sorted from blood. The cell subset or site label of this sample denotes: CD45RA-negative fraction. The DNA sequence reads TGTGCCAGCAGCTTGGTCCCCATTGAGACCCAGTACTTC. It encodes CASSLVPIETQYF.